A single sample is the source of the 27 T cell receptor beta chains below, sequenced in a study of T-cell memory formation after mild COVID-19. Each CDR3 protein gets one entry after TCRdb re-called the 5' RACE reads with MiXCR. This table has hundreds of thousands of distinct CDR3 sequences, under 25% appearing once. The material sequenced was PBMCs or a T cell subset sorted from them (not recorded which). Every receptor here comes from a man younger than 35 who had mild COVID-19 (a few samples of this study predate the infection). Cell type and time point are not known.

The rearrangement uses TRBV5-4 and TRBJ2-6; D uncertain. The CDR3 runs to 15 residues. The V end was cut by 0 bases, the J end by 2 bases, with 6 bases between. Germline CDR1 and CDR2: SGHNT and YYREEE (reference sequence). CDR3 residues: CASSLGRTGANVLTF. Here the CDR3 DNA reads TGTGCCAGCAGCTTGGGGAGAACTGGGGCCAACGTCCTGACTTTC.

CDR3: CASSSQGTGLYEQYV. The DNA for the CDR3 is TGTGCCAGCAGCTCGCAGGGGACAGGACTTTACGAGCAGTACGTC. This sequence joins TRBV7-2 and TRBJ2-7; 8 bases line up with TRBD1. Per the germline V gene, CDR1 is SGHTA and CDR2 is FQGNSA. The CDR3 totals 15 residues. V gave up 4 bases and J gave up 4 bases; unmatched junction bases: 9.

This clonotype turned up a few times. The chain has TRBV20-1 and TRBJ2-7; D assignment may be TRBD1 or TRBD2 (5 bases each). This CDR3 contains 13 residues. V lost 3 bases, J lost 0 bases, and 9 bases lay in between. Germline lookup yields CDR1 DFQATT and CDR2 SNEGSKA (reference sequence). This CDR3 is CSASGANSYEQYV. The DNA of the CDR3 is TGCAGTGCTAGCGGGGCAAACTCCTACGAGCAGTACGTC.

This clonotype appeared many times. CDR3 region: CASSTPIQTGYQETQYF. CDR3 in DNA: TGTGCCAGCAGCACCCCCATCCAGACAGGGTACCAAGAGACCCAGTACTTC. V gene TRBV7-9 combines with J gene TRBJ2-5; 7 nucleotides line up with TRBD1. This CDR3 contains 17 residues. The junction had 12 bases not matched to a gene; V was cut back by 5 bases and J by 0 bases. Germline V gene sequence: CDR1 SEHNR, CDR2 FQNEAQ (reference sequence).

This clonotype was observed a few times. The CDR3 nucleotides are TGTGCCAGCAGCCCGGGGGACTTACTAACCGGGGAGCTGTTTTTT. Its protein product is CASSPGDLLTGELFF. The chain links TRBV7-9 to TRBJ2-2, with a tentative D call TRBD2 (6 bases). Germline assignment: CDR1 SEHNR and CDR2 FQNEAQ (reference sequence). V lost 5 bases and J 5 bases, leaving 15 bases between the germline ends. This CDR3 region has 15 residues.

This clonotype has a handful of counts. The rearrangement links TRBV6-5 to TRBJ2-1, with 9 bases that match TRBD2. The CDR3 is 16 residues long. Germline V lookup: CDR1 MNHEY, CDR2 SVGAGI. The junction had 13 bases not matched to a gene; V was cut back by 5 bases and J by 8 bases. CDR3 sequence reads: CASSISGGSGSDEQFF. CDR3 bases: TGTGCCAGCAGTATTAGCGGGGGCAGTGGTTCGGATGAGCAGTTCTTC.

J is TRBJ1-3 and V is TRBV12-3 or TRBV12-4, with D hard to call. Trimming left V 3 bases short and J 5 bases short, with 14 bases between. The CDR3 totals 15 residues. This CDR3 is CASSFHQGGRNTIYF. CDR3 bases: TGTGCCAGCAGTTTCCACCAAGGCGGGAGAAACACCATATATTTT.

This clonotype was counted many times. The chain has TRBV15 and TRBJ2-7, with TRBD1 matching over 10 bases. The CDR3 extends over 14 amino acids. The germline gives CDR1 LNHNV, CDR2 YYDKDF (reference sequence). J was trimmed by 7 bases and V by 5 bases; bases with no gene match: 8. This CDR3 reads CATSRDRGRWEQYF. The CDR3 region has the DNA TGTGCCACCAGCCGGGACAGGGGAAGGTGGGAGCAGTACTTC.

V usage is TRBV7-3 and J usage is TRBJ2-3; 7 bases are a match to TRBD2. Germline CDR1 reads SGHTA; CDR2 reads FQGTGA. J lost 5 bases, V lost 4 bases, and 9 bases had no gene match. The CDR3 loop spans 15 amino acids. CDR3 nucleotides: TGTGCCAGCAGCTCCCGGACTAGAATGGAAGATACGCAGTATTTT. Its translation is CASSSRTRMEDTQYF.

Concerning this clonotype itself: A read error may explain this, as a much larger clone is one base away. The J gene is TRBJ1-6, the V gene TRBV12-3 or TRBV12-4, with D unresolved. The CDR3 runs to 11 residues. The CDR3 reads CASSLGSPIHF. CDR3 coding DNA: TGTGCCAGCAGTTTAGGGTCACCCATCCACTTT.

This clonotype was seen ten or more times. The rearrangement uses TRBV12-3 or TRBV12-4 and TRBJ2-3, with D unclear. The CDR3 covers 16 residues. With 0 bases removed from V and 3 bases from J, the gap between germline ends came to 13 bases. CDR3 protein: CASSLALDGVTDTQYF. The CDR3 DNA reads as TGTGCCAGCAGTTTAGCGCTGGATGGGGTAACAGATACGCAGTATTTT.

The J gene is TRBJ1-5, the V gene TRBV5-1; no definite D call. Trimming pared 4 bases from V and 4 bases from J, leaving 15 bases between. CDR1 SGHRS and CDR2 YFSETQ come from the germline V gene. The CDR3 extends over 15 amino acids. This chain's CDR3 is CASSSHTDDNQPQHF. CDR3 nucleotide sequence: TGCGCCAGCAGCAGTCACACCGATGATAATCAGCCCCAGCATTTT.

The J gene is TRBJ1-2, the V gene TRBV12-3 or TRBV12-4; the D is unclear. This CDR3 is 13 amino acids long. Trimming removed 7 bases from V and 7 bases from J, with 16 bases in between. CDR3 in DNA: TGTGCCAGCACCCAGACCCGAGCGGCTGGCTACACCTTC. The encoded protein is CASTQTRAAGYTF.

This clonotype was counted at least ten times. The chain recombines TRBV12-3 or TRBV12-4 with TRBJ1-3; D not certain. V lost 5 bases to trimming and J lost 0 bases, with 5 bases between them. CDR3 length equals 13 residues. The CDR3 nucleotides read TGTGCCAGCAGTCGGGGCTCTGGAAACACCATATATTTT. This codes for CASSRGSGNTIYF.

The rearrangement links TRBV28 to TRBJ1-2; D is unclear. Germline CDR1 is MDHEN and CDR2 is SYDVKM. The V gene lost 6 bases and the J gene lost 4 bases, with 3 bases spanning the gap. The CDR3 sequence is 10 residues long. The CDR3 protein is CASRAYGYTF. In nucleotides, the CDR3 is TGTGCCAGCAGGGCCTATGGCTACACCTTC.

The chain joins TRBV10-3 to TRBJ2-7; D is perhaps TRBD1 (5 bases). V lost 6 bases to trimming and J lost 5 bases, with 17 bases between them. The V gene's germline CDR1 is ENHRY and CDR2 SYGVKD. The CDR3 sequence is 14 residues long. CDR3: CAISPSAVRDEQYV. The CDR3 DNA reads TGTGCCATCAGCCCGTCCGCGGTCAGGGACGAGCAGTACGTC.

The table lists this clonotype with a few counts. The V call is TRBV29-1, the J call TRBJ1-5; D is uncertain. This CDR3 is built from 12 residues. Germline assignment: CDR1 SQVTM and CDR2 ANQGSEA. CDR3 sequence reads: CGVTAGNQPQHF. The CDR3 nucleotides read TGCGGGGTCACGGCCGGCAATCAGCCCCAGCATTTT.

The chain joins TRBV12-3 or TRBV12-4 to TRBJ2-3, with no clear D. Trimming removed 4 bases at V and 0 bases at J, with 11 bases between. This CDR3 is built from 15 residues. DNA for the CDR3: TGTGCCAGCAGTTCGGCCCAACCTAGCACAGATACGCAGTATTTT. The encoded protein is CASSSAQPSTDTQYF.

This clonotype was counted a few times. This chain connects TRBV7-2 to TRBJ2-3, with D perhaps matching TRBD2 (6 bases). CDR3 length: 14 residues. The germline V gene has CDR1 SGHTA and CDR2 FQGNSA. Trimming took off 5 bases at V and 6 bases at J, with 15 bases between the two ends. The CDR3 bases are TGTGCCAGCAGCACCCGACTAGGGGCGGATACGCAGTATTTT. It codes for CASSTRLGADTQYF.

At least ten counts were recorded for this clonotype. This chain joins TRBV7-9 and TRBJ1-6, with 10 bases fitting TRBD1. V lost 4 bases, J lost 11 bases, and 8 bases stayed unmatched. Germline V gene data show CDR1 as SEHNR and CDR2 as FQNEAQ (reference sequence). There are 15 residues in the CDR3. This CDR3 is CASSSADRGLTPLHF. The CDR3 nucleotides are TGTGCCAGCAGCTCAGCCGACAGGGGGCTGACACCCCTCCACTTT.

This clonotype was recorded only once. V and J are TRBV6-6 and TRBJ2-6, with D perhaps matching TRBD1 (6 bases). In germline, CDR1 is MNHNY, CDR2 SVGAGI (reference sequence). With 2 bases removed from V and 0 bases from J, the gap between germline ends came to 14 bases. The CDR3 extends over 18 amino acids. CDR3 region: CASSYTGRGLSGANVLTF. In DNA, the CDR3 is TGTGCCAGCAGTTACACGGGCAGGGGCCTCTCTGGGGCCAACGTCCTGACTTTC.

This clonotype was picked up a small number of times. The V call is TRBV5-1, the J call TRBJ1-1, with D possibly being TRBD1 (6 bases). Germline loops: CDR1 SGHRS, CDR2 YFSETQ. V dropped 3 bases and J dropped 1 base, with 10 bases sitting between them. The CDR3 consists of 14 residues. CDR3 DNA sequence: TGCGCCAGCAGCTCCTTGGACAGGAACACTGAAGCTTTCTTT. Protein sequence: CASSSLDRNTEAFF.

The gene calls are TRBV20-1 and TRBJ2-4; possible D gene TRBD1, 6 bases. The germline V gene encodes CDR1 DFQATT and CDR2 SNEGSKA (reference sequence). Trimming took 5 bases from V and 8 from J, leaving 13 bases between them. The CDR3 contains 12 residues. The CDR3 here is CSAWTAGDIQYF. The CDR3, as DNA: TGCAGTGCTTGGACAGCTGGGGACATTCAGTACTTC.

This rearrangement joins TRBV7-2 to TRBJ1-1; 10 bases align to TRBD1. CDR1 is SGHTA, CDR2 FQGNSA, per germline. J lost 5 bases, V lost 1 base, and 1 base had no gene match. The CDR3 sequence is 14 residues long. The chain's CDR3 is CASSLGGQGTEAFF. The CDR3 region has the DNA TGTGCCAGCAGCTTAGGGGGACAGGGGACTGAAGCTTTCTTT. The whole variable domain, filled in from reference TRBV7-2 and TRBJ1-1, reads GAGVSQSPSNKVTEKGKDVELRCDPISGHTALYWYRQSLGQGLEFLIYFQGNSAPDKSGLPSDRFSAERTGGSVSTLTIQRTQQEDSAVYLCASSLGGQGTEAFFGQGTRLTVV.

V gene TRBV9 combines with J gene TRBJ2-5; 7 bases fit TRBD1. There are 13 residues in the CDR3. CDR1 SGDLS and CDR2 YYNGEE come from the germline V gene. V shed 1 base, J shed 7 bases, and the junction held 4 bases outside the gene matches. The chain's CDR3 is CASSVRQGRTQYF. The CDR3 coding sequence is TGTGCCAGCAGCGTAAGACAGGGTCGGACCCAGTACTTC.

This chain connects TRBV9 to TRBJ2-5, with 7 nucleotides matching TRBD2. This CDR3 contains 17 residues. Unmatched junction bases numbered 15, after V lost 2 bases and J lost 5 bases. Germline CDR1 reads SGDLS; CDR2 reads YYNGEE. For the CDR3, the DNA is TGTGCCAGCAGCGTGGGTAGGTGGTCTAGCGGAGAGGAGACCCAGTACTTC. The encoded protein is CASSVGRWSSGEETQYF.

The CDR3 DNA is TGTGCCACCAGTGTAGGGGATGGGAGAAGCAATCAGCCCCAGCATTTT. This gives the protein CATSVGDGRSNQPQHF. The V call is TRBV24-1, the J call TRBJ1-5; a possible D gene is TRBD1 (5 bases). This CDR3 comprises 16 residues. CDR1 is KGHDR, CDR2 SFDVKD, per germline. Between the trimmed V and J ends, which lost 5 bases and 1 base, there was a span of 14 bases.